This passage covers 16 T cell receptor beta chains from one sample sequenced in a study of regulatory T cells in long-lasting Graves disease. Libraries of TCR beta came from iRepertoire HTBI primers plus Arm-PCR of CDR3 regions. TCRdb re-analysed the multiplex PCR reads in MiXCR, keeping a single row per CDR3 protein. The top ten clones hold under 10% of a sample with around 500,000 distinct CDR3 sequences, about 14% of them seen once. Time point in this sample: newly diagnosed GD, antithyroid drugs for less than 3 months. The TCR library was made from RNA that had been extracted from PBMCs in TRIzol. The sample also formed part of further work on T cells in Graves' hyperthyroidism and ophthalmopathy.

This specimen was peripheral blood mononuclear cells (PBMCs), taken at new diagnosis, from a patient treated with antithyroid drugs. The source is a man aged 25-40 years with Graves disease.

In its sample, this clonotype was seen many times. The rearrangement joins TRBV12-3 or TRBV12-4 to TRBJ1-2; D remains unclear. V shed 6 bases and J shed 4 bases, with 24 bases lying between them. The CDR3 contains 17 residues. The CDR3 loop is CASSSNQRSGGIYGYTF. The CDR3 DNA is TGTGCCAGCAGCTCCAATCAGCGCTCCGGCGGGATCTATGGCTACACCTTC.

This clonotype came up many times. This CDR3 reads CATSGKAPYYEQYF. The CDR3 nucleotides are TGTGCCACCAGTGGGAAAGCGCCTTACTACGAGCAGTACTTC. This chain joins TRBV24-1 and TRBJ2-7, with unresolved D. Trimming cost V 5 bases and J 3 bases, with 13 bases left between them. The CDR3 totals 14 residues. In germline, CDR1 is KGHDR, CDR2 SFDVKD.

This clonotype turned up a few times. V usage is TRBV9 and J usage is TRBJ1-2; 7 positions agree with TRBD1. The junction had 6 bases not matched to a gene; V was cut back by 4 bases and J by 0 bases. Germline V gene data show CDR1 as SGDLS and CDR2 as YYNGEE. The CDR3 length is 15 residues. The CDR3 spells CASSSRDSTNYGYTF. CDR3 nucleotides: TGTGCCAGCAGCTCCCGGGACAGCACTAACTATGGCTACACCTTC.

This clonotype was recorded at least ten times. V is TRBV11-2 and J is TRBJ2-1, with 9 nucleotides matching TRBD2. Germline-derived CDR1 and CDR2 are SGHAT and FQNNGV. V dropped 8 bases and J dropped 0; count of bases not matched to a gene: 8. The CDR3 runs 16 residues. CDR3 region: CASRSLAGSSYNEQFF. The CDR3 DNA follows: TGTGCCAGCCGGTCTCTAGCGGGAAGCTCCTACAATGAGCAGTTCTTC.

This clonotype has just a few counts. The V call is TRBV30, the J call TRBJ2-3, with TRBD2 identical over 10 bases. TRBJ2-5 matches the DNA end more closely, so the J call is doubtful. The CDR3 is made up of 15 amino acids. Per germline, CDR1 GTSNPN and CDR2 SVGIG (reference sequence). The CDR3 DNA follows: TGTGCCTGGAAAATAGCGGGAGGTGGATTAGAGACCCAGTACTTC. Its translation is CAWKIAGGGLETQYF.

This clonotype was counted at least ten times. The chain recombines TRBV30 with TRBJ1-4, with D possibly being TRBD1 (6 bases). The germline CDR1 and CDR2 sequences are GTSNPN and SVGIG (reference sequence). The length of the CDR3 is 14 residues. Trimming removed 7 bases from V and 7 bases from J, with 19 bases in between. The chain's CDR3 is CASGSRGQSEKLFF. DNA for the CDR3: TGTGCCTCCGGCTCGCGAGGACAGAGTGAAAAACTGTTTTTT.

This clonotype occurred a few times. The chain uses TRBV30 and TRBJ2-7; possible D gene TRBD2, 7 bases. Germline loops: CDR1 GTSNPN, CDR2 SVGIG (reference sequence). The length of the CDR3 is 14 residues. V gave up 3 bases and J gave up 6 bases, with 18 bases separating them. The CDR3 DNA reads as TGTGCCTGGAGGGGGGGCGGGAGTAAAGGCGAGCAGTACTTC. It codes for CAWRGGGSKGEQYF.

This clonotype came up many times. The V gene is TRBV7-8, the J gene TRBJ2-3; 9 bases fit TRBD2. This CDR3 has 15 amino acids. Germline CDR1 is SGHVS and CDR2 is FQNEAQ. The ends lost 3 bases at V and 4 bases at J; junction bases unmatched: 5. CDR3 sequence: CASSLSGRLADTQYF. DNA of the CDR3: TGTGCCAGCAGCTTGAGCGGGAGGTTGGCAGATACGCAGTATTTT.

This rearrangement joins TRBV7-7 to TRBJ2-5; the D gene is possibly TRBD2 (5 bases). The CDR3 totals 16 residues. In germline, CDR1 is SSHAT, CDR2 FNYEAQ (reference sequence). V was shortened by 4 bases and J by 4 bases, with 19 bases between the two germline ends. The DNA for the CDR3 is TGTGCCAGCAGCTCGGGGTCCGTGAGTTGGCTAGAGACCCAGTACTTC. Translating it yields CASSSGSVSWLETQYF.

This clonotype was seen only a few times. V usage is TRBV6-2 or TRBV6-3 and J usage is TRBJ2-7; 8 nucleotides agree with TRBD2. The CDR3 runs to 14 residues. Trimming at V came to 0 bases and at J to 10 bases, leaving 8 bases not matched to a gene. Germline CDR1 MNHEY, CDR2 SVGEGT. The CDR3 nucleotides are TGTGCCAGCAGTTACTCCGGGACTAGTGGCCCTCAGTACTTC. It is translated as CASSYSGTSGPQYF.

In its sample, this clonotype was seen a few times. The chain carries TRBV6-1 and TRBJ2-1; TRBD2 aligns across 13 bases. The V gene end was trimmed by 4 bases and the J gene end by 6 bases; junction bases not matched to a gene: 3. Germline V gives CDR1 MNHNS, CDR2 SASEGT. The CDR3 consists of 15 residues. The DNA for the CDR3 is TGTGCCAGCAGTGGGACTAGCGGGAGTTTCAATGAGCAGTTCTTC. This encodes CASSGTSGSFNEQFF.

This clonotype has a handful of counts. The V gene is TRBV7-9, the J gene TRBJ2-2, with 8 bases matching TRBD2. The CDR3 has 18 residues. CDR1 and CDR2 from the germline V gene are SEHNR and FQNEAQ (reference sequence). V lost 4 bases to trimming and J lost 4 bases; unmatched junction nucleotides: 14. CDR3 in amino acids: CASSSGTSGRLGTGELFF. CDR3 sequence (DNA): TGTGCCAGCAGCTCCGGGACTAGTGGGCGCCTGGGCACCGGGGAGCTGTTTTTT. The whole variable domain, remainder taken from reference TRBV7-9 and TRBJ2-2, is DTGVSQNPRHKITKRGQNVTFRCDPISEHNRLYWYRQTLGQGPEFLTYFQNEAQLEKSRLLSDRFSAERPKGSFSTLEIQRTEQGDSAMYLCASSSGTSGRLGTGELFFGEGSRLTVL.

Ten or more counts support this clonotype. This sequence joins TRBV9 and TRBJ1-1, with D hard to call. The V gene lost 0 bases and the J gene lost 4 bases, with 19 bases spanning the gap. The length of the CDR3 is 17 residues. Germline loops: CDR1 SGDLS, CDR2 YYNGEE. The CDR3 region is CASSVERTAGVGTEAFF. The CDR3 DNA reads TGTGCCAGCAGCGTAGAGAGGACTGCCGGGGTGGGCACTGAAGCTTTCTTT.

The table lists this clonotype with many counts. Written as DNA, the CDR3 is TGTGCCTGGAGTGAGGACGGCGCGGCCAAAAACATTCAGTACTTC. As protein: CAWSEDGAAKNIQYF. J is TRBJ2-4 and V is TRBV30; D ambiguous. The CDR3 covers 15 residues. V was pared by 1 base and J by 1 base, with 11 bases between. CDR1 is GTSNPN and CDR2 is SVGIG in the germline V gene (reference sequence).

This clonotype was counted between two and nine times. V usage is TRBV30 and J usage is TRBJ2-7; tentatively, D is TRBD2 (6 bases). This CDR3 contains 14 residues. The V gene's germline CDR1 is GTSNPN and CDR2 SVGIG (reference sequence). V was clipped by 0 bases and J by 3 bases, with 12 bases between them. The CDR3 here is CAWSVGGALYEQYF. The CDR3 coding sequence is TGTGCCTGGAGTGTCGGCGGGGCACTCTACGAGCAGTACTTC. Supplemented by reference TRBV30 and TRBJ2-7, the full variable domain reads SQTIHQWPATLVQPVGSPLSLECTVEGTSNPNLYWYRQAAGRGLQLLFYSVGIGQISSEVPQNLSASRPQDRQFILSSKKLLLSDSGFYLCAWSVGGALYEQYFGPGTRLTVT.

This clonotype has ten or more counts. The rearrangement uses TRBV30 and TRBJ2-1; 10 bases line up with TRBD2. Germline V gene sequence: CDR1 GTSNPN, CDR2 SVGIG (reference sequence). Germline trimming cut 3 bases from V and 3 bases from J; bases unmatched to any gene: 5. CDR3 size: 15 residues. Written as DNA, the CDR3 is TGTGCCTGGAGCGGAAGGACTAGCGGCTACAATGAGCAGTTCTTC. Protein product: CAWSGRTSGYNEQFF.